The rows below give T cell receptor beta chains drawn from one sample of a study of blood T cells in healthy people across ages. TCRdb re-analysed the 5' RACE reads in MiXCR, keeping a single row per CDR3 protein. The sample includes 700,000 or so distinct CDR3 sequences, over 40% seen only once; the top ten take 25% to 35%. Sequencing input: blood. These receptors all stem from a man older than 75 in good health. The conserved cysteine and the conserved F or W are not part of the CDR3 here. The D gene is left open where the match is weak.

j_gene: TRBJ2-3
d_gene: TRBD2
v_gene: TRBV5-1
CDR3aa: ASSPWTSGDTQY

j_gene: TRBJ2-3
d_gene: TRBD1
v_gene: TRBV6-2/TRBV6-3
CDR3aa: ASNPDRKNTDTQY

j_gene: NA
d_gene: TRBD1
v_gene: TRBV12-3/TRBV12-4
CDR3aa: ASSASTGDEQY

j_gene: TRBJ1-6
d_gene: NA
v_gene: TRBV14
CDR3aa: ASSQDGRTNSPLH

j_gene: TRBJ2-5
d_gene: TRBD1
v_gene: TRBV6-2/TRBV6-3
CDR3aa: ASRGRTGNQETQY

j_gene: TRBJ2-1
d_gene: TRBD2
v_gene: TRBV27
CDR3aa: ASSAPAGGQSEQF

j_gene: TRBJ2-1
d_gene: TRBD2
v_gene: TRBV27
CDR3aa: ASSWAGTSGNEQF

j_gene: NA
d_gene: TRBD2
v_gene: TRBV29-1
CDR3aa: SAHMSGGISGIQY

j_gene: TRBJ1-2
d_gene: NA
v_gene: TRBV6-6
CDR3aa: ASRTGAGEGGYGYT

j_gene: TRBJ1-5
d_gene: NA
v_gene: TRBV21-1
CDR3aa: ASSKARRYNQPQH

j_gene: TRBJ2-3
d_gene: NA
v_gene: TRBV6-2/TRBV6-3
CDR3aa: ASSNYRAGTDSQY

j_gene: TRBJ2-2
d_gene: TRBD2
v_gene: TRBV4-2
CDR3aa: ASSRGLAEAKETGELF

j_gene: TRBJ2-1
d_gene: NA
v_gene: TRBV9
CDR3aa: ASSATGTAREQF

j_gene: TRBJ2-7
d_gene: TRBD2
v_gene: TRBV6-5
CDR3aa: ASSYSLAGGYEQY

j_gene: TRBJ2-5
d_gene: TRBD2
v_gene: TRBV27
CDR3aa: ASSLLAGVVETQY

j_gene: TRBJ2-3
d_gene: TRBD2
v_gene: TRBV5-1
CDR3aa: ASSLEASGITDTQY

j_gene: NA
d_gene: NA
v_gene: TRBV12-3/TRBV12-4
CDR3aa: ASTISEYEQY

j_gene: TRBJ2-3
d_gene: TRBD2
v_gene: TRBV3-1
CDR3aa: ASSRGLVNTDTQY

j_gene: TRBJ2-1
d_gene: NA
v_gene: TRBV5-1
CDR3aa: ASNLERLADTYNEQF